This T cell receptor (beta chain) was captured by sequencing in a study of blood T cell repertoires in COVID-19 (dated by TCRdb to the early 2020s). About the investigation overall: Samples from collaborators originated in the United States, Italy and Spain and spanned both the acute and convalescent phases of COVID-19. Samples came from the ongoing ImmuneRACE study (first 160 participants) plus 1,254 subjects from 6 global collaborators. Where available, HLA class I and class II types were obtained from metadata supplied by the sample provider rather than from assay-based typing. The material from the prospective study consisted of cDNA or gDNA derived from T cells, B-cell-depleted T cells, or PBMCs. Nearly every sample came with metadata listing a de-identified subject ID, COVID-19 status, age in years and sex. The dataset comprised deeply sampled blood TCRbeta repertoires from subjects exposed to, actively infected with, or recovered from COVID-19. The repertoires were made available in a free public database intended to serve as a resource for research on the immune response to SARS-CoV-2.

Overall study outcomes, separate from this receptor: Clinical and demographic metadata were provided uncurated, with the amount varying by source and participant.

Each collaborating institution followed its own protocols to collect whole blood in K2EDTA tubes. For TCRbeta analysis, collaborators shipped samples in one of three forms: frozen whole blood, isolated PBMCs, or DNA extracted from either of those sample types. TCRbeta CDR3 regions were amplified from genomic DNA by means of the immunoSEQ Assay, a bias-controlled multiplex PCR. The source study handled its data this way. Within the assay, amplification of reference gene primers was used to estimate how many nucleated cells each sample contained. To quantify the absolute abundance of each unique TCRbeta CDR3 rearrangement, sequence reads were collapsed and filtered. For each sample, productive Simpson clonality was calculated by taking the square root of Simpson's diversity index across productive rearrangements. TCRdb's version of the immuneACCESS table is confined to in-frame rearrangements and falls short of the full clone set. An unresolved V gene accounts for under half of the shortfall where checked; the remainder is of unknown origin. V, J and clone size were drawn from that table, and D and trimming were deduced from the DNA. This sample lists some 73,000 clones; about nine tenths were detected once. Of the sample, less than 8.5% is held by the ten largest clones.

Details on this clone: It lacks a known antigen. There are no base qualities to consult, and no much larger clone falls within one base.

The junction carries 17 bases between V and J, which are trimmed by 4 bases and 8 bases respectively. Based on the germline V gene (reference sequence), the CDR1 and CDR2 sequences are LNHDA and SQIVND. Including cysteine and phenylalanine, the CDR3 has 14 amino acids. Of all the DNA, just the CDR3 is kept, 42 bases in frame from base 1. Sequencing was done on a sample of peripheral blood. The source of this sequence is a human donor in a cohort sampled during active COVID-19. Rearrangement joined TRBV19 to TRBJ2-5, with TRBD2 as a weak D call on 5 bases. The sequence in DNA is TGTGCCAGTAGTACGGACTCAGCCGGGGATACCCAGTACTTC. Translated, this is CASSTDSAGDTQYF.